This entry describes one TCR beta chain. This specimen comes from a study of technical replicates of blood from a handful of donors. The CDR3 extends over 15 amino acids. V shed 5 bases and J 4 bases; nucleotides not matched to a gene: 6. CDR1 and CDR2 from the germline V gene are MDHEN and SYDVKM. Data came from immunoSEQ multiplex PCR; TCRdb stores just in-frame clones and leaves some out. The sample gives tens of thousands of clones, approximately 96% of which show up once; almost 0.3% is in the top ten. The rearrangement joins TRBV28 to TRBJ2-3; 10 bases align to TRBD2. The sample comprised T cells isolated from PBMCs. The sequence was obtained from a human donor in good health. Written as DNA, the CDR3 is TGTGCCAGCAGTGTAACTAGCGGGGCTCCAGATACGCAGTATTTT. Encoded protein: CASSVTSGAPDTQYF. Supplemented by reference TRBV28 and TRBJ2-3, the full variable domain reads DVKVTQSSRYLVKRTGEKVFLECVQDMDHENMFWYRQDPGLGLRLIYFSYDVKMKEKGDIPEGYSVSREKKERFSLILESASTNQTSMYLCASSVTSGAPDTQYFGPGTRLTVL.